These 4 T cell receptor beta chains came from one sample sequenced in a study of T cells in Graves' hyperthyroidism and ophthalmopathy. From RNA transcripts, TCR beta CDR3 regions were amplified. First-round RT-PCR with HTBI primers amplified the TCR CDR3 region. TCRdb reprocessed the multiplex PCR reads with MiXCR, giving one entry per CDR3 protein. The table lists approximately 380,000 distinct CDR3 sequences, roughly 18% of them singletons. Material: blood. These receptors were collected from a man in his late teens or twenties with Graves' ophthalmopathy.

This clonotype was counted many times. The rearrangement links TRBV20-1 to TRBJ1-1; no clear D. The V gene's germline CDR1 is DFQATT and CDR2 SNEGSKA (reference sequence). The length of the CDR3 is 11 residues. For the CDR3, the DNA is TGCAGCTCGGAACCGAACACTGAAGCTTTCTTT. Its translation: CSSEPNTEAFF.

This clonotype has ten or more counts. This sequence joins TRBV3-1 and TRBJ1-6, with 9 bases lining up with TRBD1. V lost 3 bases and J lost 7; bases outside the gene matches: 4. Germline V gene lookup returns CDR1 LGHDT and CDR2 YNNKEL (reference sequence). The CDR3 runs 15 residues. The CDR3 nucleotides are TGTGCCAGCAGCCAGAGACAGGGGGTGAATTCACCCCTCCACTTT. It specifies CASSQRQGVNSPLHF. Full variable domain (missing parts from reference TRBV3-1 and TRBJ1-6): DTAVSQTPKYLVTQMGNDKSIKCEQNLGHDTMYWYKQDSKKFLKIMFSYNNKELIINETVPNRFSPKSPDKAHLNLHINSLELGDSAVYFCASSQRQGVNSPLHFGNGTRLTVT.

This clonotype occurred many times. The CDR3 DNA is TGTGCCATCAGGGGGACAGGGATTGAAGCTTTCTTT. Translation: CAIRGTGIEAFF. This sequence joins TRBV10-3 and TRBJ1-1; 9 bases are a match to TRBD1. CDR3 length: 12 amino acids. V trimming: 6 bases; J trimming: 7 bases; junction bases outside the gene matches: 3. Germline assignment: CDR1 ENHRY and CDR2 SYGVKD.

The table lists this clonotype with many counts. This chain connects TRBV6-1 to TRBJ2-3; 14 bases are a match to TRBD2. This CDR3 is built from 16 residues. The junction had 0 bases not matched to a gene; V was cut back by 3 bases and J by 1 base. The germline gives CDR1 MNHNS, CDR2 SASEGT. CDR3 DNA sequence: TGTGCCAGCAGTGAGGGACTAGCGGGGGGCACAGATACGCAGTATTTT. Encoded protein: CASSEGLAGGTDTQYF.